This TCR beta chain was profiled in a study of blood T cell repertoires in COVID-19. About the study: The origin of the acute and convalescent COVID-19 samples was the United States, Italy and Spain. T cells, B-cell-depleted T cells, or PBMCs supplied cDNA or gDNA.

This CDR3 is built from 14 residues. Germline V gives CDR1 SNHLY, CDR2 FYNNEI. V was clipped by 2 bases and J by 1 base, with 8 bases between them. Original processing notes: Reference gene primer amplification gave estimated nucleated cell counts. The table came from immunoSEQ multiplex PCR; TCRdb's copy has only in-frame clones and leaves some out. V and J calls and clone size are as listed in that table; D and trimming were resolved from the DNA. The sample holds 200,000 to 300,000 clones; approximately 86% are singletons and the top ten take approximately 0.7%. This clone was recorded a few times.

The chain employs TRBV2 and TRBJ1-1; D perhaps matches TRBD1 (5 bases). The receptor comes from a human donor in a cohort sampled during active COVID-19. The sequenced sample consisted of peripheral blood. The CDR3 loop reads CASSEQGTNTEAFF. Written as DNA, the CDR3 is TGTGCCAGCAGTGAACAGGGCACGAACACTGAAGCTTTCTTT.